Presented here are 5 T cell receptor beta chains from one specimen sequenced in a study of cytomegalovirus exposure and HLA in healthy donors. Vbeta (60) and Jbeta (13) primers were used in the PCR. Profiling relied on immunoSEQ multiplex PCR, and the TCRdb table lists in-frame clones only, not all of them. The sample gives about 200,000 clones, approximately 86% of which show up once; approximately 1.5% is in the top ten. Specimen: PBMCs. The source is a woman in her late teens or twenties in good health and CMV-seronegative.

The chain employs TRBV6-1 and TRBJ2-1; no reliable D call. Trimming removed 6 bases at V and 5 bases at J, with 8 bases between. This CDR3 is 12 amino acids long. Per germline, CDR1 MNHNS and CDR2 SASEGT. The CDR3 here is CASRTADNEQFF. Here the CDR3 DNA reads TGTGCCAGCAGAACAGCTGACAATGAGCAGTTCTTC.

The V gene is TRBV4-2, the J gene TRBJ1-5; D remains ambiguous. V lost 4 bases and J lost 3, with 13 bases in between. Germline V CDR1 and CDR2: LGHNA, YNFKEQ. The CDR3 consists of 15 residues. Here the CDR3 DNA reads TGTGCCAGCAGCCCCGCGGAGGGAGACAATCAGCCCCAGCATTTT. This translates into CASSPAEGDNQPQHF.

The chain couples TRBV7-2 to TRBJ2-7; D is unresolved. This CDR3 spans 11 amino acids. Per germline, CDR1 SGHTA and CDR2 FQGNSA. Between the trimmed V and J ends, which lost 5 bases and 4 bases, there was a span of 6 bases. DNA for the CDR3: TGTGCCAGCAGCCCCGGGTACGAGCAGTACTTC. Encoded protein: CASSPGYEQYF.

This clone showed up just once. The chain couples TRBV19 to TRBJ2-4; TRBD1 is a possible D gene (6 bases). Germline assignment: CDR1 LNHDA and CDR2 SQIVND (reference sequence). Trimming removed 5 bases at V and 3 bases at J, with 14 bases between. The CDR3 has 15 residues. CDR3 nucleotide sequence: TGTGCCAGTAGTCTGGCCGGGACATTCAAAAACATTCAGTACTTC. Protein: CASSLAGTFKNIQYF.

The chain recombines TRBV27 with TRBJ1-4; TRBD1 is a possible D gene (6 bases). CDR1 and CDR2 (germline): MNHEY, SMNVEV (reference sequence). V dropped 5 bases and J dropped 0 bases, with 10 bases sitting between them. The CDR3 loop spans 15 amino acids. The DNA of the CDR3 is TGTGCCAGCAGTAGCACAGGGACAACTAATGAAAAACTGTTTTTT. It encodes CASSSTGTTNEKLFF.